This record looks at one TCR beta chain sequence and its context. This sample is drawn from a study of blood T cell repertoires in COVID-19. Study-wide context: T cells, B-cell-depleted T cells, or PBMCs provided the cDNA or gDNA that served as material.

Some clones are missing from TCRdb's copy, which holds only in-frame ones; the method was immunoSEQ multiplex PCR. Here the sample spans about 230,000 clones, over 75% being singletons. This CDR3 has 15 residues. Germline V CDR1 and CDR2: SGHRS, YFSETQ. The ends were cut back, 4 bases at V and 2 bases at J, with 13 bases in the middle. The chain is built from TRBV5-1 and TRBJ1-3; D unclear. Specimen: peripheral blood. This TCR was sampled from a man over 45 with COVID-19, enrolled during active disease. The CDR3 nucleotides are TGCGCCAGCAGCCCCGGGTTAGACGCTGGAAACACCATATATTTT. This encodes CASSPGLDAGNTIYF.